Described below is a single T cell receptor (beta chain) sequence and its context. What it recognizes is unknown. Trimming removed 6 bases at V and 0 bases at J, with 9 bases between. CDR1 KGHSH and CDR2 LQKENI come from the germline V gene. The CDR3 loop spans 14 amino acids. The data are from a study of OX40 agonist ivuxolimab in advanced cancers. The overall study: Patients were infused with ivuxolimab every 2 weeks at 0.01 to 10 mg/kg. Participants averaged about 60 years of age (range about 23 to 80) and were around 83% male.

Blood draws occurred at baseline, cycle 4 day 1, and cycle 7 day 1. The protocol was immunoSEQ multiplex PCR, while the TCRdb copy is restricted to in-frame clones and leaves out a portion. The data contain roughly 100,000 clones, about 90% of them singletons. The study's findings and limits: Antigens targeted by the expanded peripheral T cells were not determined.

The receptor was isolated from an adult with an advanced solid tumor such as melanoma, head and neck, liver or kidney cancer. The input for sequencing was CD4+ or CD8+ T cells sorted from blood, taken in a trial of the OX40 agonist ivuxolimab. This rearrangement joins TRBV18 to TRBJ2-1; no clear D. The CDR3 loop is CASSIQRSYNEQFF. The CDR3 bases are TGTGCCAGCTCGATCCAGCGCTCCTACAATGAGCAGTTCTTC.